Given below is one T cell receptor (beta chain) in context. The antigen remains undetermined. This specimen comes from a study of vaccination and CD4 T cells after COVID-19. The V gene lost 2 bases and the J gene lost 5 bases, with 6 bases spanning the gap. Germline CDR1 SEHNR, CDR2 FQNEAQ (reference sequence). The CDR3 covers 12 residues. The time point is: late sampling 161 to 241 days after vaccination in a few convalescent patients. Specified treatment: roughly ten-day PBMC culture with coronavirus spike peptide pools or control peptides (ViraFEST assay). Cultured CD4+ T-cell DNA underwent Oncomine TCR Beta short-read sequencing. Via MiXCR, TCRdb re-called the PCR reads, giving one row per CDR3 protein. The repertoire holds around 19,000 distinct CDR3 sequences, with approximately 38% as singletons.

The input for sequencing was CD4+ T cells from blood, cultured in vitro, taken about 7 months after SARS-CoV-2 vaccination. The V call is TRBV7-9, the J call TRBJ2-5; D gene ambiguous. The origin of this receptor is a human donor who had recovered from COVID-19. Here the CDR3 reads CASSLLLETQYF. CDR3 DNA: TGTGCCAGCAGCTTACTGCTGGAGACCCAGTACTTC.